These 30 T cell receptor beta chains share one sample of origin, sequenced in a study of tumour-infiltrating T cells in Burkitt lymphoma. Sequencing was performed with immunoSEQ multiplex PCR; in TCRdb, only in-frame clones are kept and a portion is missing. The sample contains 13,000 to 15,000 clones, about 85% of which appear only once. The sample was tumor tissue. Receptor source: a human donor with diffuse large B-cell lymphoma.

CDR3 nucleotide sequence: TGTGCCAGCAGTTTGGGCACTGAAGCTTTCTTT. Protein sequence: CASSLGTEAFF. The chain employs TRBV27 and TRBJ1-1; no clear D. The CDR3 extends over 11 amino acids. Germline lookup yields CDR1 MNHEY and CDR2 SMNVEV (reference sequence). Trimming took off 3 bases at V and 4 bases at J, with 3 bases between the two ends.

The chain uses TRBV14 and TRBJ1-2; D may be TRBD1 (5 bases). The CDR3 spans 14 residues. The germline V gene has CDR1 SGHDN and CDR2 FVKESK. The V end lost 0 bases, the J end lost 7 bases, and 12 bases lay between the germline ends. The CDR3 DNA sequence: TGTGCCAGCAGCCAAGAGTGGGGCCGCGGTGGCTACACCTTC. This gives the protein CASSQEWGRGGYTF.

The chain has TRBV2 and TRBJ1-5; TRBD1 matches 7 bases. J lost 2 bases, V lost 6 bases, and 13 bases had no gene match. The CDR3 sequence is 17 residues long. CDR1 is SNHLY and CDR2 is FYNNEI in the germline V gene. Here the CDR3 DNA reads TGTGCCAGCAGCCCCGAGGAGGGGGCCTCGGGCAATCAGCCCCAGCATTTT. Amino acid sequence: CASSPEEGASGNQPQHF.

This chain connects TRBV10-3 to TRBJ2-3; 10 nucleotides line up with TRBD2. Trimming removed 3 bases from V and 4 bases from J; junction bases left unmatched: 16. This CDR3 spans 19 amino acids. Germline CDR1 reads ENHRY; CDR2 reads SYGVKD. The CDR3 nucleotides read TGTGCCATCAGTGACCCTAAGAGCGGGGGGGCCGGGGAGGCAGATACGCAGTATTTT. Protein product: CAISDPKSGGAGEADTQYF.

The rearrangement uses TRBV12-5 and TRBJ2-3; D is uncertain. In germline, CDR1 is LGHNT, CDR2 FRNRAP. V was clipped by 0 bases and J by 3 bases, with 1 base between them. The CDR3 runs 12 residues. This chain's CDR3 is CASGLVTDTQYF. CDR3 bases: TGTGCTAGTGGTTTGGTAACAGATACGCAGTATTTT.

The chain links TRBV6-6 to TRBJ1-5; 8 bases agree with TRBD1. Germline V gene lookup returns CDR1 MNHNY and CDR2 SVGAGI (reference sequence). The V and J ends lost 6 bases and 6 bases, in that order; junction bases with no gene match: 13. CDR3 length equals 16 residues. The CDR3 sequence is CASSPRTGPSSQPQHF. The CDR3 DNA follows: TGTGCCAGCAGCCCCCGGACAGGGCCTTCGTCTCAGCCCCAGCATTTT.

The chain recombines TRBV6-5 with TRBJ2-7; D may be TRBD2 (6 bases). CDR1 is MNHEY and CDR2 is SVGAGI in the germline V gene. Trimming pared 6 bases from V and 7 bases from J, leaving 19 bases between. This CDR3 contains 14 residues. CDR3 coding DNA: TGTGCCAGCAGCTATACCGGAGGGCTAGGGGAGCAGTACTTC. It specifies CASSYTGGLGEQYF.

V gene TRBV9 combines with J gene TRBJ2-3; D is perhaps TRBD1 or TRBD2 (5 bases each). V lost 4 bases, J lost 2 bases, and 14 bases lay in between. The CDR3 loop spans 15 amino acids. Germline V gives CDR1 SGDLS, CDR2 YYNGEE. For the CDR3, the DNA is TGTGCCAGCAGCCCCGAGGGGATAAACACAGATACGCAGTATTTT. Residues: CASSPEGINTDTQYF.

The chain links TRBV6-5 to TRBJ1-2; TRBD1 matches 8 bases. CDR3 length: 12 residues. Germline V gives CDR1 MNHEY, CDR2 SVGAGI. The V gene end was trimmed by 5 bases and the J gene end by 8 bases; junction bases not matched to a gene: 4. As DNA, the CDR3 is TGTGCCAGCAGTGGACAGGGTGGCGGCTACACCTTC. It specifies CASSGQGGGYTF.

CDR3 in amino acids: CATSRNNEQFF. The CDR3 DNA reads TGTGCCACCAGCAGGAACAATGAGCAGTTCTTC. The V and J genes are TRBV15 and TRBJ2-1; no firm D call. The germline gives CDR1 LNHNV, CDR2 YYDKDF (reference sequence). The CDR3 runs 11 residues. V lost 3 bases to trimming and J lost 5 bases, with 2 bases between them.

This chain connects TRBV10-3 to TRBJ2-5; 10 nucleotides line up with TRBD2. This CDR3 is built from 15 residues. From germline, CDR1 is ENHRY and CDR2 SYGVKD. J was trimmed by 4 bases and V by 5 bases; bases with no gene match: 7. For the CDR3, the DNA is TGTGCCATCAGTTCGGCTAGCGGGAGCCCAGAGACCCAGTACTTC. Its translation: CAISSASGSPETQYF.

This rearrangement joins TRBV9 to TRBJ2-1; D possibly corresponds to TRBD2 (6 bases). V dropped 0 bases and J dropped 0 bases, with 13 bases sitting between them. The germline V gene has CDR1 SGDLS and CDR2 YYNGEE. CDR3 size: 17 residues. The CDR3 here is CASSVELVGSSYNEQFF. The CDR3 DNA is TGTGCCAGCAGCGTAGAATTAGTCGGGAGCTCCTACAATGAGCAGTTCTTC.

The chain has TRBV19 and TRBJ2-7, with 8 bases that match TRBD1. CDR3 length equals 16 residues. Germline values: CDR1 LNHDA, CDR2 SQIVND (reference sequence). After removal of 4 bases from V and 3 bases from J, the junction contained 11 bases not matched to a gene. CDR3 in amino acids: CASSTPLGTGNYEQYF. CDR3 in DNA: TGTGCCAGTAGTACCCCATTGGGGACAGGCAACTACGAGCAGTACTTC.

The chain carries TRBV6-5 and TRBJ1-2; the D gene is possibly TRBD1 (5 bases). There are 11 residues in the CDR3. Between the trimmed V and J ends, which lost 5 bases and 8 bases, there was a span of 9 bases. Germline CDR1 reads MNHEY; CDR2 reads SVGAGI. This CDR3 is CASSTRDGYTF. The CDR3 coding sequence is TGTGCCAGCAGTACCAGGGACGGCTACACCTTC.

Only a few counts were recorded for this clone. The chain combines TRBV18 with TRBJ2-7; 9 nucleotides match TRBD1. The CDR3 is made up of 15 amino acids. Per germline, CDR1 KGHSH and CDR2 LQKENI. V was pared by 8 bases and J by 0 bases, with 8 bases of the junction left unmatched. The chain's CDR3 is CASKAGTGSSYEQYF. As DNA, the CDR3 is TGTGCCAGCAAAGCCGGGACAGGGAGCTCCTACGAGCAGTACTTC.

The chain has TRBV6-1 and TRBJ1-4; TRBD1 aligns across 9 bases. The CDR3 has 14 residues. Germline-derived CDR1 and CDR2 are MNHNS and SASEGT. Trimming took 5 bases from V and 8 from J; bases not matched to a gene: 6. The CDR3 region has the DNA TGTGCCAGCAGTCCGGGACAGGGTGGAGAAAAACTGTTTTTT. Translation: CASSPGQGGEKLFF.

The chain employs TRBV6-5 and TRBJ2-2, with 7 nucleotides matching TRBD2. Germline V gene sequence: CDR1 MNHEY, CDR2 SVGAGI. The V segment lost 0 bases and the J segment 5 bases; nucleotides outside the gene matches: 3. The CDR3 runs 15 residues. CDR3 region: CASSYSDGGTGELFF. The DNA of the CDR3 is TGTGCCAGCAGTTACTCGGACGGGGGGACCGGGGAGCTGTTTTTT.

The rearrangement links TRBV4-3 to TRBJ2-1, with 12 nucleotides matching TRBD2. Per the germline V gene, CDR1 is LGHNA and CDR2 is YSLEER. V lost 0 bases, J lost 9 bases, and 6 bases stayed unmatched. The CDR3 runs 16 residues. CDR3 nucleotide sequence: TGCGCCAGCAGCCAAGATCACCTAGCGGGAGGGGGTGAGCAGTTCTTC. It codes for CASSQDHLAGGGEQFF.

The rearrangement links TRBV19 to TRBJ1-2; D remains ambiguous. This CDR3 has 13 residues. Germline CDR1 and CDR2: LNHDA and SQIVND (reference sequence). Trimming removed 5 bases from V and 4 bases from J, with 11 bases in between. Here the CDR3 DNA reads TGTGCCAGTAGTGCGACAATGCCCTATGGCTACACCTTC. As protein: CASSATMPYGYTF.

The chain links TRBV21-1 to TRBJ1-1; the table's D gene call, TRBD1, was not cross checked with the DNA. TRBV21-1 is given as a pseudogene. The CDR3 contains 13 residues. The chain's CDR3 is CASRRPDRCETFF. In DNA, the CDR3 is TGTGCCAGCAGGCGCCCGGACAGGTGCGAAACTTTCTTT.

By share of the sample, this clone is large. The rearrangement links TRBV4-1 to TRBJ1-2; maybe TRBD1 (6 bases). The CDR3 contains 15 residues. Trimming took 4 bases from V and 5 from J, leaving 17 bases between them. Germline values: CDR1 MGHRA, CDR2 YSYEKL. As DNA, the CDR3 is TGCGCCAGCAGCCCTGTGGGGGGGCTCGGATATGGCTACACCTTC. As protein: CASSPVGGLGYGYTF.

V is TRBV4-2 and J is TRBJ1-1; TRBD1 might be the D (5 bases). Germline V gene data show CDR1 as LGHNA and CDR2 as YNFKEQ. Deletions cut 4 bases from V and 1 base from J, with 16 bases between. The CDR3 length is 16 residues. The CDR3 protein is CASSPGSRGRNTEAFF. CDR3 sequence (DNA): TGTGCCAGCAGCCCAGGATCCCGGGGACGGAACACTGAAGCTTTCTTT.

The CDR3 region has the DNA TGTGCCAGCAGCTTGGGACAGGGTCTGGCAGATACGCAGTATTTT. It specifies CASSLGQGLADTQYF. This chain uses TRBV5-8 with TRBJ2-3; 7 nucleotides line up with TRBD1. The CDR3 consists of 15 residues. Germline trimming cut 0 bases from V and 4 bases from J; bases unmatched to any gene: 5. Per germline, CDR1 SGHTS and CDR2 YDEGEE.

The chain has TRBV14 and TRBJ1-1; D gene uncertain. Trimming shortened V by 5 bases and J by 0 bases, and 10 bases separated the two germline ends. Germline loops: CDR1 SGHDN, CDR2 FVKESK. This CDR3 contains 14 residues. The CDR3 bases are TGTGCCAGCAGCGTTTTAGGACTGAACACTGAAGCTTTCTTT. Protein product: CASSVLGLNTEAFF.

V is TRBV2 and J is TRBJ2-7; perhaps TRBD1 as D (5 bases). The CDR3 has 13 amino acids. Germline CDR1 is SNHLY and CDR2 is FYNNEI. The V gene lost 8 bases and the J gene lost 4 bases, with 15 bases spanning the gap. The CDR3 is CASAERQLYEQYF. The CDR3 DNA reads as TGTGCCAGCGCGGAGAGACAGTTATACGAGCAGTACTTC.

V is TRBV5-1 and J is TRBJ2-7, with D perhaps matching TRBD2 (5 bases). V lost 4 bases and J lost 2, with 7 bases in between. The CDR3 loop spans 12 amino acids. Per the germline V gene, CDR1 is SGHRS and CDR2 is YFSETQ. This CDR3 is CASSEGTYEQYF. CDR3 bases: TGCGCCAGCAGCGAGGGCACCTACGAGCAGTACTTC.

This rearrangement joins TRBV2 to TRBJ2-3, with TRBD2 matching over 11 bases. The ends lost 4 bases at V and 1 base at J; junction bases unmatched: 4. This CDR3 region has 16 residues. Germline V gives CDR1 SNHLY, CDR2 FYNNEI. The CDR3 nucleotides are TGTGCCAGCAGTGGTACTAGCGGGGGAGGCACAGATACGCAGTATTTT. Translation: CASSGTSGGGTDTQYF.

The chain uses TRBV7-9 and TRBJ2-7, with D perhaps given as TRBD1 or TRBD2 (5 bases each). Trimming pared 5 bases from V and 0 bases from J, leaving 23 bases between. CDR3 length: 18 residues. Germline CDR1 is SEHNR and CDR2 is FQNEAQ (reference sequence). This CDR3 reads CASSPPGLEGQNSYEQYF. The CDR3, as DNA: TGTGCCAGCAGCCCTCCGGGATTAGAGGGGCAGAACTCCTACGAGCAGTACTTC.

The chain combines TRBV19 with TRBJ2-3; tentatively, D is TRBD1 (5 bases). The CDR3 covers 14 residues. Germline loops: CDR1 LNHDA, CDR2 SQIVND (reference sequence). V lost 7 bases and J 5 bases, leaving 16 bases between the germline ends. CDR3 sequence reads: CASKVSRAGDTQYF. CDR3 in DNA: TGTGCCAGTAAAGTTAGCAGGGCAGGAGATACGCAGTATTTT. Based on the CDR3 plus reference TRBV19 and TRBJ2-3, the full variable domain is DGGITQSPKYLFRKEGQNVTLSCEQNLNHDAMYWYRQDPGQGLRLIYYSQIVNDFQKGDIAEGYSVSREKKESFPLTVTSAQKNPTAFYLCASKVSRAGDTQYFGPGTRLTVL.

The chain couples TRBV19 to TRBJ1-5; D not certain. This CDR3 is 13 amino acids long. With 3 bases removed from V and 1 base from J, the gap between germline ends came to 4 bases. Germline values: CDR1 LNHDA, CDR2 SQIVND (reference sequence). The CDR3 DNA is TGTGCCAGTAGTATTACAAGCAATCAGCCCCAGCATTTT. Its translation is CASSITSNQPQHF.